This entry lists 22 T cell receptor beta chains sequenced from one sample in a study of coeliac disease. Here immunoSEQ multiplex PCR was the method, and the copy in TCRdb shows in-frame clones only, minus some. The table lists some 6,500 clones, approximately 65% of them singletons. Sequencing was performed on lymphocytes from the gut lamina propria. All receptors come from a man aged 55 to 70 with celiac disease on a gluten-free diet.

The chain is built from TRBV27 and TRBJ1-5, with D uncertain. V shed 5 bases and J shed 6 bases, with 11 bases lying between them. This CDR3 is 13 amino acids long. Germline V gene data show CDR1 as MNHEY and CDR2 as SMNVEV (reference sequence). DNA for the CDR3: TGTGCCAGCAGTGCGGGGTGGGTTCAGCCCCAGCATTTT. Protein product: CASSAGWVQPQHF.

This clone was seen only a few times. The V gene is TRBV27, the J gene TRBJ2-1, with a tentative D call TRBD1 (6 bases). The CDR3 totals 15 residues. V was pared by 8 bases and J by 0 bases, with 14 bases between. Per the germline V gene, CDR1 is MNHEY and CDR2 is SMNVEV (reference sequence). The CDR3 DNA is TGTGCCAGCCAAAGGGACATGAGCTCCTACAATGAGCAGTTCTTC. It specifies CASQRDMSSYNEQFF.

Comments on this clone: One end of the junction varies from germline; a read error may be responsible. V gene TRBV13 combines with J gene TRBJ2-1; the match to TRBD2 covers 9 bases. The V gene's germline CDR1 is PRHDT and CDR2 FYEKMQ (reference sequence). The CDR3 runs 17 residues. The CDR3 is CASSLGRSSGARNEQFF. The CDR3 DNA is TGTGCCAGCAGCCTAGGAAGGTCTAGCGGGGCTCGGAATGAGCAGTTCTTC.

The V gene is TRBV6-6, the J gene TRBJ1-2; D not certain. Trimming removed 2 bases at V and 8 bases at J, with 12 bases between. The CDR3 contains 13 residues. Germline V gives CDR1 MNHNY, CDR2 SVGAGI (reference sequence). The CDR3 loop is CASSYGGLGGYTF. CDR3 DNA sequence: TGTGCCAGCAGTTACGGAGGGCTAGGAGGCTACACCTTC.

The rearrangement uses TRBV2 and TRBJ1-5; D might be TRBD1 (6 bases). The germline gives CDR1 SNHLY, CDR2 FYNNEI. Trimming left V 6 bases short and J 2 bases short, with 14 bases between. This CDR3 spans 15 amino acids. CDR3 sequence: CASSVGQSGNQPQHF. CDR3 bases: TGTGCCAGCAGCGTAGGACAGTCGGGCAATCAGCCCCAGCATTTT.

V and J are TRBV6-5 and TRBJ1-2, with D tentatively TRBD1 (5 bases). Per the germline V gene, CDR1 is MNHEY and CDR2 is SVGAGI. CDR3 length: 14 residues. Trimming stripped 5 bases from V and 6 bases from J, with 16 bases between. The CDR3 spells CASSEVRRGDGYTF. CDR3 bases: TGTGCCAGCAGTGAAGTACGCCGGGGGGATGGCTACACCTTC.

This clone has only one observation. J is TRBJ2-2 and V is TRBV9; no clear D gene. The germline CDR1 and CDR2 sequences are SGDLS and YYNGEE. The ends were cut back, 3 bases at V and 8 bases at J, with 5 bases in the middle. The CDR3 is 11 residues long. The CDR3 sequence: CASSALGELFF. The CDR3 DNA is TGTGCCAGCAGCGCCTTGGGGGAGCTGTTTTTT.

The chain links TRBV7-2 to TRBJ1-1; D remains ambiguous. Germline V gene sequence: CDR1 SGHTA, CDR2 FQGNSA. The V end was cut by 5 bases, the J end by 0 bases, with 7 bases between. There are 13 residues in the CDR3. The CDR3 bases are TGTGCCAGCAGCCCCTTTATGAACACTGAAGCTTTCTTT. Protein product: CASSPFMNTEAFF.

This clone was seen a few times. The chain combines TRBV27 with TRBJ2-3, with a possible D match to TRBD2 (5 bases). With 5 bases removed from V and 0 bases from J, the gap between germline ends came to 15 bases. CDR1 and CDR2 from the germline V gene are MNHEY and SMNVEV (reference sequence). This CDR3 is 16 amino acids long. The CDR3 region has the DNA TGTGCCAGCAGTACCCGCCGGGGTGGAAGCACAGATACGCAGTATTTT. Encoded protein: CASSTRRGGSTDTQYF.

This chain joins TRBV28 and TRBJ2-3; 11 bases fit TRBD1. The CDR3 is 14 amino acids. With V trimmed by 7 bases and J by 6 bases, 6 bases remained unmatched. Germline V lookup: CDR1 MDHEN, CDR2 SYDVKM. CDR3 sequence reads: CASTGTGGADTQYF. The CDR3 region has the DNA TGTGCCAGCACTGGGACAGGGGGGGCGGATACGCAGTATTTT.

The V call is TRBV19, the J call TRBJ1-2; TRBD1 is a possible D gene (6 bases). Germline CDR1 is LNHDA and CDR2 is SQIVND (reference sequence). Trimming removed 5 bases from V and 2 bases from J, with 9 bases in between. This CDR3 is built from 13 residues. DNA for the CDR3: TGTGCCAGTAGTCCGGACAGCAACTATGGCTACACCTTC. This gives the protein CASSPDSNYGYTF.

As for this clone: A read error likely explains this, since a far larger clone differs by one base. This CDR3 is also generated by other DNA sequences in the sample. The V gene is TRBV5-6, the J gene TRBJ1-6; perhaps TRBD1 as D (5 bases). CDR3 length: 15 amino acids. Looked up from germline, CDR1 is SGHDT and CDR2 is YYEEEE. CDR3 in DNA: TGTGCCAGCAGCTTCCCTTCGGGGGGAAATTCGCCCCTCCACTTT. Translation gives CASSFPSGGNSPLHF.

The rearrangement joins TRBV30 to TRBJ1-6, with TRBD1 as a possible D gene (6 bases). The CDR3 has 14 amino acids. The germline V gene has CDR1 GTSNPN and CDR2 SVGIG (reference sequence). The germline V and J ends were trimmed by 3 bases and 9 bases, with 15 bases remaining between them. The CDR3 region has the DNA TGTGCCTGGAGCGCGGGGGGCGAAGTTTCACCCCTCCACTTT. It codes for CAWSAGGEVSPLHF.

This rearrangement joins TRBV2 to TRBJ1-5; no firm D call. The V and J ends lost 0 bases and 3 bases respectively, with 9 bases between them. Germline assignment: CDR1 SNHLY and CDR2 FYNNEI. The CDR3 has 15 residues. The CDR3 is CASSEARWLNQPQHF. CDR3 sequence (DNA): TGTGCCAGCAGTGAAGCACGCTGGCTCAATCAGCCCCAGCATTTT.

V and J are TRBV5-4 and TRBJ2-5; 7 bases are shared with TRBD2. CDR1 and CDR2 (germline): SGHNT, YYREEE (reference sequence). The junction had 7 bases not matched to a gene; V was cut back by 3 bases and J by 5 bases. The CDR3 covers 14 residues. The CDR3 coding sequence is TGTGCCAGCAGCTCTCGGGGACTACGGGAGACCCAGTACTTC. Translation gives CASSSRGLRETQYF.

In this sample, this clone turned up a few times. V and J are TRBV5-6 and TRBJ1-2; a possible D gene is TRBD1 (6 bases). Per the germline V gene, CDR1 is SGHDT and CDR2 is YYEEEE. This CDR3 has 13 residues. Trimming took 2 bases from V and 7 from J, leaving 12 bases between them. The CDR3 reads CASSFYSGVGYTF. The CDR3 coding sequence is TGTGCCAGCAGCTTTTATTCAGGGGTTGGCTACACCTTC.

This clone was seen just once. The J gene is TRBJ1-5, the V gene TRBV18, with TRBD1 matching 8 bases. The V gene end was trimmed by 2 bases and the J gene end by 0 bases; junction bases not matched to a gene: 6. This CDR3 spans 17 amino acids. Per the germline V gene, CDR1 is KGHSH and CDR2 is LQKENI. The CDR3 nucleotides read TGTGCCAGCTCACCAGAACGGACAGGGTATAGCAATCAGCCCCAGCATTTT. It translates to CASSPERTGYSNQPQHF.

This clone was recorded a few times. The chain carries TRBV6-1 and TRBJ1-2; D perhaps matches TRBD1 (6 bases). The CDR3 sequence is 13 residues long. Trimming took 9 bases from V and 8 from J, leaving 19 bases between them. CDR1 is MNHNS and CDR2 is SASEGT in the germline V gene. The CDR3 is CASLPGGFEGYTF. Here the CDR3 DNA reads TGTGCCAGTCTCCCGGGGGGCTTTGAGGGCTACACCTTC.

The chain is built from TRBV6-1 and TRBJ2-7, with D hard to call. Germline CDR1 reads MNHNS; CDR2 reads SASEGT. With 11 bases removed from V and 2 bases from J, the gap between germline ends came to 10 bases. This CDR3 contains 11 residues. The CDR3 sequence is CACERAYEQYF. The CDR3 DNA follows: TGTGCCTGCGAACGGGCCTACGAGCAGTACTTC.

The rearrangement uses TRBV14 and TRBJ1-1; no reliable D call. Trimming left V 1 base short and J 9 bases short, with 12 bases between. The CDR3 loop spans 13 amino acids. Per germline, CDR1 SGHDN and CDR2 FVKESK. CDR3 in amino acids: CASSQVFFSKAFF. The CDR3 region has the DNA TGTGCCAGCAGCCAAGTTTTCTTTTCTAAAGCTTTCTTT.

The chain links TRBV5-4 to TRBJ2-1, with 10 bases identical to TRBD1. This CDR3 contains 15 residues. The ends lost 4 bases at V and 12 bases at J; junction bases unmatched: 13. Germline values: CDR1 SGHNT, CDR2 YYREEE (reference sequence). The chain's CDR3 is CASSPSGQGFFRQFF. The CDR3 DNA reads as TGTGCCAGCAGCCCGTCGGGACAGGGGTTTTTCAGGCAGTTCTTC.

The V and J genes are TRBV6-1 and TRBJ2-5; 9 bases map to TRBD2. The junction had 1 base not matched to a gene; V was cut back by 0 bases and J by 5 bases. CDR3 length: 14 amino acids. Per germline, CDR1 MNHNS and CDR2 SASEGT. The CDR3 loop is CASSEASGGETQYF. DNA of the CDR3: TGTGCCAGCAGTGAAGCGAGCGGGGGGGAGACCCAGTACTTC.